The clone carrying this T cell receptor (beta chain) occurred many times. Its cognate antigen is unknown. The data originate from a study of response to subunit inactivated influenza vaccine. Via MiXCR, TCRdb re-called the RT-PCR reads, giving one row per CDR3 protein. The table has around 750,000 distinct CDR3 sequences, approximately 21% seen once. Trimming removed 4 bases at V and 4 bases at J, with 16 bases between. The CDR3 runs 15 residues. CDR1 ENHRY and CDR2 SYGVKD come from the germline V gene. General study findings and limits: The authors put forward the suggestion that each seasonal influenza vaccination may bring in only a limited number of new T cells.

This receptor was obtained from a middle-aged man who received an inactivated influenza vaccine. The sample consisted of PBMCs from blood, taken more than 4 days after vaccination. This chain uses TRBV10-3 with TRBJ1-2; D might be TRBD1 (6 bases). This CDR3 is CAISVRSGGTYGYTF. DNA of the CDR3: TGTGCCATCAGTGTTAGGTCCGGGGGCACCTATGGCTACACCTTC.